A single sample gave rise to the 21 T cell receptor beta chains below, sequenced in a study of blood T cell repertoires in COVID-19. Generated by immunoSEQ multiplex PCR, the TCRdb table keeps only in-frame clones and is missing some. The sample has about 300,000 clones; approximately 88% are singletons. The sequenced sample consisted of peripheral blood. All receptors come from a woman aged 25 to 39 who had recovered from COVID-19.

This chain connects TRBV2 to TRBJ1-5; TRBD1 matches at 8 bases. CDR3 length: 18 residues. CDR1 SNHLY and CDR2 FYNNEI come from the germline V gene. The trim removed 8 bases at V and 2 bases at J, leaving 17 bases unmatched. The CDR3 DNA sequence: TGTGCCAGCGCCGAGCGGGCAGGGGGCCGATGGGGCAATCAGCCCCAGCATTTT. The encoded protein is CASAERAGGRWGNQPQHF.

This chain uses TRBV24-1 with TRBJ2-5, with a tentative D call TRBD1 (5 bases). The V end was cut by 7 bases, the J end by 2 bases, with 7 bases between. Germline values: CDR1 KGHDR, CDR2 SFDVKD. The CDR3 sequence is 12 residues long. In nucleotides, the CDR3 is TGTGCCACCAGCGACAGACAAGAGACCCAGTACTTC. Translating gives CATSDRQETQYF.

The rearrangement joins TRBV4-1 to TRBJ1-2, with D hard to call. CDR3 length: 15 amino acids. V lost 0 bases, J lost 0 bases, and 8 bases lay in between. Germline V lookup: CDR1 MGHRA, CDR2 YSYEKL. Written as DNA, the CDR3 is TGCGCCAGCAGCCAAGATTTAAGAGCTAACTATGGCTACACCTTC. It translates to CASSQDLRANYGYTF.

The chain recombines TRBV24-1 with TRBJ2-5; tentative D call: TRBD1 (8 bases). V lost 9 bases and J lost 10, with 14 bases in between. CDR1 and CDR2 (germline): KGHDR, SFDVKD. The length of the CDR3 is 11 residues. The CDR3 bases are TGTGCCACCGGAACAGGGGGGGACCAGTACTTC. Its translation: CATGTGGDQYF.

The chain recombines TRBV10-3 with TRBJ2-5; TRBD1 might be the D (6 bases). This CDR3 comprises 14 residues. V was trimmed by 5 bases and J by 2 bases, leaving 12 bases between them. Germline assignment: CDR1 ENHRY and CDR2 SYGVKD. The DNA of the CDR3 is TGTGCCATCAGTTTACAGGGTGGGCAAGAGACCCAGTACTTC. This translates into CAISLQGGQETQYF.

The chain joins TRBV2 to TRBJ1-3; no reliable D call. Germline lookup yields CDR1 SNHLY and CDR2 FYNNEI. The CDR3 is 15 residues long. Deletions cut 7 bases from V and 1 base from J, with 14 bases between. In DNA form, the CDR3 reads TGTGCCAGCATCCGGCGGGGAGTATCTGGAAACACCATATATTTT. Its protein is CASIRRGVSGNTIYF.

A few counts support this clone. Relative to the germline gene, one junction end is altered; a read error may explain this. The chain joins TRBV12-3 or TRBV12-4 to TRBJ2-7, with no clear D. The CDR3 has 11 amino acids. The CDR3 sequence: CASSFSSEQYF. CDR3 DNA sequence: TGTGCCAGCAGTTTTTCCTCCGAGCAGTACTTC.

The chain uses TRBV3-1 (or the pseudogene TRBV3-2) and TRBJ2-7; 8 bases line up with TRBD2. The CDR3 is made up of 14 amino acids. Losses at the gene ends were 3 bases for V and 5 bases for J; bases not matched to a gene: 6. Per germline, CDR1 LGHDT and CDR2 YNNKEL (reference sequence). The CDR3 sequence is CASSHTGTSHEQYF. The CDR3 DNA reads as TGTGCCAGCAGCCATACCGGGACTAGTCACGAGCAGTACTTC.

The chain recombines TRBV9 with TRBJ2-3; 11 bases line up with TRBD1. Germline-derived CDR1 and CDR2 are SGDLS and YYNGEE. This CDR3 comprises 16 residues. The J segment lost 3 bases and the V segment lost 5 bases, leaving 8 bases of the junction unmatched. The CDR3 DNA reads TGTGCCAGCAGACGAGCCGGGACAGGGGGAACAGATACGCAGTATTTT. Translating it yields CASRRAGTGGTDTQYF.

J is TRBJ1-6 and V is TRBV7-2; D not resolved. Germline V gives CDR1 SGHTA, CDR2 FQGNSA. Trimming took 1 base from V and 10 from J, leaving 11 bases between them. This CDR3 contains 14 residues. CDR3 sequence: CASSLGGLGSPLHF. The DNA of the CDR3 is TGTGCCAGCAGCTTAGGAGGGCTTGGATCACCCCTCCACTTT.

CDR3 amino acids: CSVDSRGPYSNQPQHF. Written as DNA, the CDR3 is TGCAGCGTTGATTCCAGGGGGCCGTATAGCAATCAGCCCCAGCATTTT. The chain couples TRBV29-1 to TRBJ1-5; 8 positions agree with TRBD1. Per the germline V gene, CDR1 is SQVTM and CDR2 is ANQGSEA. This CDR3 is built from 16 residues. After removal of 3 bases from V and 0 bases from J, the junction contained 7 bases not matched to a gene.

The CDR3: CASSFIQETQYF. Here the CDR3 DNA reads TGTGCCAGCAGTTTTATCCAAGAGACCCAGTACTTC. V is TRBV12-3 or TRBV12-4 and J is TRBJ2-5; D not certain. With 3 bases removed from V and 1 base from J, the gap between germline ends came to 3 bases. This CDR3 has 12 amino acids.

The chain links TRBV5-6 to TRBJ1-3, with D possibly TRBD1 on 6 matching bases. V was clipped by 1 base and J by 4 bases, with 15 bases between them. The V gene's germline CDR1 is SGHDT and CDR2 YYEEEE. This CDR3 contains 16 residues. CDR3 bases: TGTGCCAGCAGCTTGAGGTCGCAGGGGTACGGAAACACCATATATTTT. Translating gives CASSLRSQGYGNTIYF. The full variable domain, completed using reference TRBV5-6 and TRBJ1-3, is DAGVTQSPTHLIKTRGQQVTLRCSPKSGHDTVSWYQQALGQGPQFIFQYYEEEERQRGNFPDRFSGHQFPNYSSELNVNALLLGDSALYLCASSLRSQGYGNTIYFGEGSWLTVV.

In nucleotides, the CDR3 is TGTGCCTGGAGTGTACGGTTGGGACAGGTGCGCTCTGGGGCCAACGTCCTGACTTTC. Protein: CAWSVRLGQVRSGANVLTF. This chain connects TRBV30 to TRBJ2-6; TRBD1 matches 8 bases. This CDR3 contains 19 residues. The germline CDR1 and CDR2 sequences are GTSNPN and SVGIG (reference sequence). V dropped 0 bases and J dropped 0; count of bases not matched to a gene: 10.

The J gene is TRBJ2-5, the V gene TRBV9; the match to TRBD2 covers 14 bases. Trimming took 4 bases from V and 5 from J; bases not matched to a gene: 7. The CDR3 contains 16 residues. The germline V gene encodes CDR1 SGDLS and CDR2 YYNGEE. CDR3 in amino acids: CASSPRLAGGLETQYF. In nucleotides, the CDR3 is TGTGCCAGCAGCCCCAGACTAGCGGGGGGGCTCGAGACCCAGTACTTC.

This chain connects TRBV5-1 to TRBJ1-2; no clear D. V lost 4 bases to trimming and J lost 8 bases, with 18 bases between them. The V gene's germline CDR1 is SGHRS and CDR2 YFSETQ. This CDR3 comprises 14 residues. For the CDR3, the DNA is TGCGCCAGCAGCATCACAGCCCCGGAAGGCGGCTACACCTTC. It yields the protein CASSITAPEGGYTF.

The V call is TRBV2, the J call TRBJ1-2, with D hard to call. Between the trimmed V and J ends, which lost 6 bases and 0 bases, there was a span of 11 bases. The CDR3 extends over 14 amino acids. Germline V gives CDR1 SNHLY, CDR2 FYNNEI. The CDR3 coding sequence is TGTGCCAGCAGGTTCAGGTCAGCTAACTATGGCTACACCTTC. Translation: CASRFRSANYGYTF.

This chain connects TRBV6-5 to TRBJ1-5, with D perhaps matching TRBD1 (5 bases). Germline CDR1 reads MNHEY; CDR2 reads SVGAGI. The CDR3 length is 15 residues. The ends were cut back, 6 bases at V and 1 base at J, with 13 bases in the middle. CDR3: CASSPVRGSNQPQHF. The CDR3 DNA sequence: TGTGCCAGCAGCCCCGTAAGGGGAAGCAATCAGCCCCAGCATTTT.

The J gene is TRBJ1-1, the V gene TRBV7-2; TRBD1 agrees at 7 bases. The length of the CDR3 is 13 residues. The V gene end was trimmed by 8 bases and the J gene end by 1 base; junction bases not matched to a gene: 4. The V gene's germline CDR1 is SGHTA and CDR2 FQGNSA. The CDR3 region is CASRDSANTEAFF. CDR3 DNA sequence: TGTGCCAGCCGGGACAGCGCGAACACTGAAGCTTTCTTT.

The chain has TRBV5-5 and TRBJ1-3; TRBD1 might be the D (5 bases). CDR3 length: 14 residues. The germline V gene has CDR1 SGHKS and CDR2 YYEKEE (reference sequence). The ends were cut back, 7 bases at V and 0 bases at J, with 11 bases in the middle. Here the CDR3 reads CASVLGGSGNTIYF. The CDR3 nucleotides read TGTGCCAGCGTACTCGGGGGCTCTGGAAACACCATATATTTT.

The CDR3 is CATSSDRATGELFF. CDR3 DNA sequence: TGTGCCACCAGCAGTGACAGGGCGACCGGGGAGCTGTTTTTT. The chain has TRBV15 and TRBJ2-2, with 7 positions matching TRBD1. V lost 3 bases and J lost 5; bases outside the gene matches: 3. This CDR3 comprises 14 residues. Germline V gives CDR1 LNHNV, CDR2 YYDKDF (reference sequence).